This entry is about one T cell receptor beta chain. This record belongs to a study of OX40 agonist ivuxolimab in advanced cancers. Method: immunoSEQ multiplex PCR; TCRdb's copy keeps in-frame clones and lacks some. Among fewer than 90,000 clones listed, around 88% were seen once. CDR1 and CDR2 from the germline V gene are LGHNT and FRNRAP. V was pared by 3 bases and J by 0 bases, with 6 bases of the junction left unmatched. The CDR3 is 16 amino acids. The source material was CD4+ or CD8+ T cells sorted from blood, sampled in a trial of the OX40 agonist ivuxolimab. V is TRBV12-5 and J is TRBJ2-3; TRBD2 agrees at 7 bases. The TCR originated in an adult with an advanced solid tumor such as melanoma, head and neck, liver or kidney cancer. The CDR3 loop is CASGLQRDSSTDTQYF. CDR3 nucleotides: TGTGCTAGTGGTTTACAGCGGGACTCTAGCACAGATACGCAGTATTTT.